These T cell receptor beta chains were read from a single sample in a study of shared clonotypes between healthy human individuals. Some clones are missing from TCRdb's copy, which holds only in-frame ones; the method was immunoSEQ multiplex PCR. Of under 2.5 million clones in the sample, under 95% were seen once. Specimen: naive CD4+ T cells from PBMCs. These receptors all come from a young man in good health. Some clones in this sample may be carry-over from other donors' samples. CDR3s include the opening cysteine and the closing phenylalanine or tryptophan. D genes are given only for firm matches. The listing skips clone size in some rows; elsewhere it reads once, few, many or a size class.

TRBJ1-5	-	15	TRBV7-2	-	TGTGCCAGCAGCTCGAGGGGGAATAGCAATCAGCCCCAGCATTTT	CASSSRGNSNQPQHF
TRBJ2-2	-	14	TRBV18	-	TGTGCCAGCCACTCCGAGGGGCGGCCCGGGGAGCTGTTTTTT	CASHSEGRPGELFF
TRBJ2-1	-	16	TRBV18	once	TGTGCCAGCTCAACGCGGGAACACCTCCTCCTATGGGAGCAGTTCTTC	CASSTREHLLLWEQFF
TRBJ2-7	TRBD1	15	TRBV2	-	TGTGCCAGCAGGGAAACTCCGGGACAGGACTACGAGCAGTACTTC	CASRETPGQDYEQYF
TRBJ2-1	-	14	TRBV5-1	-	TGCGCCAGCAGCATGACAGTCCCCTACAATGAGCAGTTCTTC	CASSMTVPYNEQFF
TRBJ1-3	TRBD1	16	TRBV7-8	-	TGTGCCAGCAGCTTATCGCGGACAGGGGCTGGAAACACCATATATTTT	CASSLSRTGAGNTIYF
TRBJ1-2	TRBD1	15	TRBV5-6	-	TGTGCCAGCAGCCTATTTGGACAGGGATCCTTTGGCTACACCTTC	CASSLFGQGSFGYTF
TRBJ2-1	-	13	TRBV18	-	TGTGCCAGCTCACCCCTAGAGTCCGTTGAGCAGTTCTTC	CASSPLESVEQFF
TRBJ2-1	-	15	TRBV14	-	TGTGCCAGCAGCCCCAGGAGGGCCGGATACAATGAGCAGTTCTTC	CASSPRRAGYNEQFF
TRBJ1-2	-	14	TRBV18	-	TGTGCCAGCTCACCACTCGAATCTAACTATGGCTACACCTTC	CASSPLESNYGYTF
TRBJ2-5	-	13	TRBV4-1	-	TGCGCCAGCAGCCTCCTCAGGTCGGAGACCCAGTACTTC	CASSLLRSETQYF
TRBJ2-2	-	15	TRBV7-2	-	TGTGCCAGCAGCTTAGGAGGGACCGGCACCGGGGAGCTGTTTTTT	CASSLGGTGTGELFF
TRBJ2-7	TRBD1	15	TRBV5-6	-	TGTGCCAGCAGCTTACCCTGGGACAGCCCCTACGAGCAGTACTTC	CASSLPWDSPYEQYF
TRBJ1-1	TRBD1	17	TRBV19	-	TGTGCCAGTAGTAGAGGGACAGGATTAGGGCTGAACACTGAAGCTTTCTTT	CASSRGTGLGLNTEAFF
TRBJ2-2	-	14	TRBV7-2	-	TGTGCCAGCAGCTTAGAGGGTGGGACCGGGGAGCTGTTTTTT	CASSLEGGTGELFF
TRBJ1-2	-	12	TRBV28	few	TGTGCCAGCCGAGCATCAGACTATGGCTACACCTTC	CASRASDYGYTF
TRBJ2-5	-	11	TRBV28	-	TGTGCCAGCAGATGGGGAGAGACCCAGTACTTC	CASRWGETQYF
TRBJ2-2	-	16	TRBV18	-	TGTGCCAGCTCACCAAATATTGCCGCGAACACCGGGGAGCTGTTTTTT	CASSPNIAANTGELFF
TRBJ2-7	-	13	TRBV6-1	once	TGTGCCAGCACCCGAGCAGGGGGGTACGAGCAGTACTTC	CASTRAGGYEQYF
TRBJ2-5	TRBD2	16	TRBV11-3	-	TGTGCCAGCAGCTTAGGGATTCCGGGGGGGCAAGAGACCCAGTACTTC	CASSLGIPGGQETQYF
TRBJ2-7	-	14	TRBV7-2	-	TGTGCCAGCACCCCGGGGTCGGGCCTATACGAGCAGTACTTC	CASTPGSGLYEQYF
TRBJ1-2	TRBD1	13	TRBV2	-	TGTGCCATAGGACAGGGGATAAACTATGGCTACACCTTC	CAIGQGINYGYTF
TRBJ2-7	-	14	TRBV18	-	TGTGCCAGCTCACCCGGACTGATGACCTACGAGCAGTACTTC	CASSPGLMTYEQYF
TRBJ2-7	TRBD1	13	TRBV19	few	TGTGCCAGTAGTGACAGGGGCCCCTACGAGCAGTACTTC	CASSDRGPYEQYF
TRBJ1-1	-	16	TRBV9	-	TGTGCCAGCAGCGGAGGACTTACTATTATGAACACTGAAGCTTTCTTT	CASSGGLTIMNTEAFF
TRBJ1-3	TRBD1	14	TRBV28	-	TGTGCCAGCAGGCAGGGGTTGGGACAGGGGGCCATATATTTT	CASRQGLGQGAIYF
TRBJ1-3	-	17	TRBV5-6	-	TGTGCCAGCAGCCGTATCGGGGCAGTAGCTTCTGGAAACACCATATATTTT	CASSRIGAVASGNTIYF
TRBJ2-3	-	15	TRBV9	-	TGTGCCAGCAGCGTAGCCGAGGGCCGTGTAGATACGCAGTATTTT	CASSVAEGRVDTQYF
TRBJ2-5	TRBD1	15	TRBV7-9	-	TGTGCCAGCAGCTCCCGAGGGACAGGGGAAGAGACCCAGTACTTC	CASSSRGTGEETQYF
TRBJ1-2	-	13	TRBV28	-	TGTGCCAGCAGTTTGTCCCTTTCCTATGGCTACACCTTC	CASSLSLSYGYTF
TRBJ2-7	TRBD1	14	TRBV29-1	-	TGCAGCGTTGGGGGACAGGGCTCTTTCGGCGAGCAGTACTTC	CSVGGQGSFGEQYF
TRBJ2-1	-	13	TRBV6-6	-	TGTGCCAGCAGTTACAGGGACTACAATGAGCAGTTCTTC	CASSYRDYNEQFF
TRBJ2-3	-	15	TRBV5-1	-	TGCGCCAGCAGCTTGGAGTCGAGATACACAGATACGCAGTATTTT	CASSLESRYTDTQYF
TRBJ2-7	-	11	TRBV28	-	TGTGCCACCGGAGACAAACAAGTGACGTACTTC	CATGDKQVTYF
TRBJ1-5	-	15	TRBV19	-	TGTGCCAGTACTAAGAAAGAGGGGGGGACCCAGCCCCAGCATTTT	CASTKKEGGTQPQHF
TRBJ1-6	-	14	TRBV30	once	TGTGCCTGGACAGGGCCCTCCTATAATTCACCCCTCCACTTT	CAWTGPSYNSPLHF
TRBJ1-5	-	13	TRBV6-1	-	TGTGCCAGCAGTGAAGCGACGGGACAGCCCCAGCATTTT	CASSEATGQPQHF
TRBJ1-1	-	16	TRBV5-1	-	TGCGCCAGCAGCTACGGTGGGGGCCCCGTGAACACTGAAGCTTTCTTT	CASSYGGGPVNTEAFF
TRBJ2-3	TRBD2	18	TRBV4-1	-	TGCGCCAGCAGCCAAGATTGGGCTAGCGGGAGGAGAACAGATACGCAGTATTTT	CASSQDWASGRRTDTQYF
TRBJ2-1	TRBD2	19	TRBV15	-	TGTGCCACCAGCACCCGCCACGGAGGACTAGAGAGGAACCACAATGAGCAGTTCTTC	CATSTRHGGLERNHNEQFF